A selection of T cell receptor beta chains follows, all from one sample in a study of T cells in Graves' hyperthyroidism and ophthalmopathy. TCRdb redid the calling of the multiplex PCR reads with MiXCR, one entry per CDR3 protein. The sample records roughly 500,000 distinct CDR3 sequences, over 35% being singletons. What was sequenced was peripheral blood or thyroid tissue (not recorded which). The receptors come from an adult woman with Graves' disease, either hyperthyroidism or ophthalmopathy (not recorded which). Both conserved end residues are part of each CDR3. The D gene is left open where the match is weak. Some rows mark clone size as missing; the rest say once, few, many or name a class of expanded clone.

d_gene	v_gene	j_gene	abundance	CDR3aa	CDR3nt
.	TRBV4-2	TRBJ1-1	many	CASSQDRDPGTEAFF	TGTGCCAGCAGCCAAGATCGTGACCCGGGTACTGAAGCTTTCTTT
TRBD1	TRBV7-2	TRBJ1-6	many	CASTREGARSSYNSPLHF	TGTGCCAGCACCCGAGAGGGGGCCAGGAGCTCCTATAATTCACCCCTCCACTTT
.	TRBV28	TRBJ1-6	few	CASSLGRGRSPLHF	TGTGCCAGCAGTTTGGGGAGGGGGAGGTCACCCCTCCACTTT
TRBD1	TRBV19	TRBJ1-1	.	CASSIGQDRDTEAFF	TGTGCCAGTAGTATTGGCCAGGACAGGGATACTGAAGCTTTCTTT
.	TRBV10-3	TRBJ1-5	many	CAIGPINQPQHF	TGTGCCATCGGTCCGATCAATCAGCCCCAGCATTTT
.	TRBV7-6	TRBJ1-1	many	CASSLYAGMNTEAFF	TGTGCCAGCAGCTTATATGCAGGCATGAACACTGAAGCTTTCTTT
TRBD1	TRBV20-1	TRBJ1-5	.	CSARGPGQGGQPQHF	TGCAGTGCTAGGGGACCGGGACAGGGAGGGCAGCCCCAGCATTTT
.	TRBV9	TRBJ2-7	few	CASSVERESAYEQYF	TGTGCCAGCAGCGTAGAGAGGGAGTCGGCCTACGAGCAGTACTTC
.	TRBV10-3	TRBJ1-1	once	CAISESDVNTEAFF	TGTGCCATCAGTGAGTCCGATGTGAACACTGAAGCTTTCTTT
.	TRBV6-5	TRBJ1-6	many	CASSDWGNSPLHF	TGTGCCAGCAGTGATTGGGGTAATTCACCCCTCCACTTT
.	TRBV5-1	TRBJ2-2	.	CVSSFSSGNTGELFF	TGCGTCAGCAGCTTCAGCTCTGGAAACACCGGGGAGCTGTTTTTT
.	TRBV5-4	TRBJ1-3	many	CASSLGRNTIYF	TGTGCCAGCAGTTTGGGACGAAACACCATATATTTT
.	TRBV20-1	TRBJ1-2	once	CSAREGAGEDGYTF	TGCAGTGCTAGAGAGGGGGCTGGGGAGGATGGCTACACCTTC
.	TRBV20-1	TRBJ2-2	many	CSGGGTTNTGELFF	TGCAGTGGTGGGGGGACAACGAACACCGGGGAGCTGTTTTTT
.	TRBV29-1	TRBJ2-2	few	CSVLTGELFF	TGCAGCGTGTTAACCGGGGAGCTGTTTTTT
TRBD2	TRBV3-1	TRBJ2-5	.	CASTKLAGGWETQYF	TGTGCCAGCACCAAACTAGCGGGAGGTTGGGAGACCCAGTACTTC
.	TRBV12-3/TRBV12-4	TRBJ1-6	.	CASSGTFNSPLHF	TGTGCCAGCAGTGGCACCTTTAATTCACCCCTCCACTTT
.	TRBV6-5	TRBJ1-1	.	CASLAIAGRNTEAFF	TGTGCCAGCTTAGCGATCGCGGGGAGGAACACTGAAGCTTTCTTT
TRBD1	TRBV3-1	TRBJ2-5	few	CASSPGDRGQRETQYF	TGTGCCAGCAGCCCCGGAGACAGGGGGCAGAGGGAGACCCAGTACTTC
TRBD2	TRBV7-8	TRBJ2-7	many	CASSPGSASGSYEQYF	TGTGCCAGCAGCCCTGGAAGCGCTAGCGGATCATACGAGCAGTACTTC
.	TRBV2	TRBJ1-1	.	CASNGDYTEAFF	TGTGCCAGCAACGGCGACTACACTGAAGCTTTCTTT
.	TRBV16	TRBJ1-1	many	CASSHPSGEFTEAFF	TGTGCCAGCAGCCATCCCTCAGGGGAATTCACTGAAGCTTTCTTT
TRBD1	TRBV24-1	TRBJ2-5	few	CATSGTGRETQYF	TGTGCCACCAGTGGGACAGGGCGAGAGACCCAGTACTTC
.	TRBV7-2	TRBJ2-5	.	CASSLGPGRETQYF	TGTGCCAGCAGCTTAGGCCCAGGGAGGGAGACCCAGTACTTC
.	TRBV2	TRBJ2-3	.	CASSAYLGSSTDTQYF	TGTGCCAGCAGTGCCTACTTAGGGTCCAGCACAGATACGCAGTATTTT
TRBD1	TRBV29-1	TRBJ1-2	many	CSAGTGGDYGYTF	TGCAGCGCTGGGACAGGGGGCGACTATGGCTACACCTTC
.	TRBV10-3	TRBJ1-1	.	CYPGTALNTEAFF	TGTTACCCGGGGACGGCTCTGAACACTGAAGCTTTCTTT
.	TRBV9	TRBJ2-6	many	CASSVDLSGANVLTF	TGTGCCAGCAGCGTAGATCTCTCTGGGGCCAACGTCCTGACTTTC
.	TRBV24-1	TRBJ2-5	once	CATSDLGAQYF	TGTGCCACCAGTGATTTAGGGGCCCAGTACTTC
TRBD1	TRBV5-1	TRBJ2-5	.	CASSKEAWTGPLGSETQYF	TGCGCCAGCAGCAAGGAAGCGTGGACAGGGCCCTTGGGGTCAGAGACCCAGTACTTC
TRBD2	TRBV20-1	TRBJ2-7	.	CSARGHGSGRVYEQYF	TGCAGTGCTAGGGGGCATGGGAGCGGGAGGGTCTACGAGCAGTACTTC
TRBD1	TRBV6-6	TRBJ1-1	.	CAIQDHRGFTEAFF	TGTGCCATCCAAGATCACAGGGGGTTCACTGAAGCTTTCTTT
.	TRBV7-9	TRBJ1-2	once	CASSLTVGDYGYTF	TGTGCCAGCAGCTTGACCGTAGGGGACTATGGCTACACCTTC
TRBD2	TRBV29-1	TRBJ2-1	.	CSVARGGNEQFF	TGCAGCGTTGCTAGGGGAGGGAATGAGCAGTTCTTC
.	TRBV2	TRBJ2-2	few	CARDRETTGELFF	TGTGCTAGAGACCGGGAGACCACCGGGGAGCTGTTTTTT
.	TRBV2	TRBJ2-7	few	CASSEGRLAIYEQYF	TGTGCCAGCAGTGAAGGACGTCTAGCGATCTACGAGCAGTACTTC
.	TRBV4-3	TRBJ2-5	few	CASSPRGGAETQYF	TGCGCCAGCAGCCCTCGAGGAGGGGCAGAGACCCAGTACTTC
.	TRBV2	TRBJ2-3	few	CASSGSGAPDTQYF	TGTGCCAGCAGTGGGTCGGGAGCTCCAGATACGCAGTATTTT
.	TRBV10-3	TRBJ2-5	.	CASSEGYPRETQYF	TGTGCCAGCAGTGAAGGGTACCCGAGGGAGACCCAGTACTTC
.	TRBV7-2	TRBJ1-1	many	CASSLYRMNTEAFF	TGTGCCAGCAGCTTGTACAGAATGAACACTGAAGCTTTCTTT
.	TRBV7-6	TRBJ2-7	.	CASSLGKQHEQYF	TGTGCCAGCAGCTTAGGAAAGCAGCACGAGCAGTACTTC
.	TRBV7-2	TRBJ1-6	.	CASSPGTGSPLHF	TGTGCCAGCAGCCCGGGGACCGGATCACCCCTCCACTTT
.	TRBV10-3	TRBJ2-7	many	CATSLSVRDTGYEQYF	TGTGCCACCTCCCTTTCTGTCCGGGACACCGGGTACGAGCAGTACTTC
.	TRBV7-3	TRBJ1-1	.	CASRGGRDTEAFF	TGTGCCAGCAGAGGAGGCAGGGACACTGAAGCTTTCTTT
.	TRBV4-1	TRBJ2-3	.	CASSQEIGVWTDTQYF	TGCGCCAGCAGCCAAGAGATAGGGGTGTGGACAGATACGCAGTATTTT
.	TRBV7-9	TRBJ1-5	.	CASIRTLAGSEQHF	TGTGCCAGCATCCGGACTCTAGCGGGAAGCGAGCAGCATTTT
TRBD1	TRBV9	TRBJ1-3	many	CASSVAGQGSGNTIYF	TGTGCCAGCAGCGTAGCGGGACAGGGGTCTGGAAACACCATATATTTT
TRBD1	TRBV2	TRBJ1-2	many	CASSPDRFNYGYTF	TGTGCCAGCAGCCCGGACAGGTTTAACTATGGCTACACCTTC
TRBD1	TRBV7-8	TRBJ2-7	few	CASSFRTGDVFEQYF	TGTGCCAGCAGCTTCCGGACAGGAGACGTTTTTGAGCAGTATTTC
.	TRBV29-1	TRBJ2-5	.	CSSRVDQETQYF	TGCAGCTCCCGGGTAGACCAAGAGACCCAGTACTTC
.	TRBV6-4	TRBJ1-1	many	CASSDVPGAATEAFF	TGTGCCAGCAGTGACGTTCCGGGGGCGGCCACTGAAGCTTTCTTT
.	TRBV2	TRBJ2-7	.	CASSEHYGYTFEQYF	.
.	TRBV7-9	TRBJ2-7	.	CASSASWQGSYEQYF	TGTGCCAGCAGTGCTAGTTGGCAGGGGTCCTACGAGCAGTACTTC
.	TRBV5-4	TRBJ2-2	.	CASSLVAGKELFF	TGTGCCAGCAGCTTGGTGGCAGGGAAGGAGCTGTTTTTT
TRBD1	TRBV28	TRBJ1-2	many	CASSRRDRGAGLYGYTF	TGTGCCAGCAGTCGCCGAGACAGGGGTGCGGGCCTTTATGGCTACACCTTC
.	TRBV10-3	TRBJ2-7	.	CAISELGVVEQYF	TGTGCCATCAGTGAGTTGGGGGTGGTCGAGCAGTACTTC
TRBD1	TRBV3-1	TRBJ1-3	.	CASSRLGTGAGNTIYF	TGTGCCAGCAGCCGACTGGGGACAGGGGCTGGAAACACCATATATTTT